This TCR beta chain was obtained from a study of T-cell reconstitution after alpha-beta-depleted transplantation in children. This clonotype was counted at least ten times. Unique molecular identifiers were incorporated into the prepared TCRbeta library. One entry per CDR3 protein results from TCRdb running MiXCR on the PCR reads. The table has roughly 590,000 distinct CDR3 sequences, around 16% seen once; the top ten hold approximately 1%. The V gene's germline CDR1 is MNHEY and CDR2 SVGEGT. The V end was cut by 6 bases, the J end by 2 bases, with 7 bases between. This CDR3 is 12 amino acids long. The specimen was PBMCs from the stem cell graft donor, collected from the stem cell graft. The receptor was isolated from a human donor who donated a stem cell graft to a child with acute myeloid leukemia. The rearrangement joins TRBV6-2 or TRBV6-3 to TRBJ1-1; D is uncertain. For the CDR3, the DNA is TGTGCCAGCAGAGAACCCAACACTGAAGCTTTCTTT. Protein sequence: CASREPNTEAFF.